Below, 8 T cell receptor beta chains from the same sample are listed, as sequenced in a study of cytomegalovirus exposure and HLA in healthy donors. Both 60 Vbeta primers and 13 Jbeta primers went into the PCR. The assay was immunoSEQ multiplex PCR, and TCRdb's table has in-frame clones only and misses some. The table records about 160,000 clones, roughly three quarters of them present only once. The sequencing input was PBMCs. The receptors come from a man aged 60 to 69 in good health and CMV-seronegative.

The chain links TRBV14 to TRBJ2-7, with D possibly TRBD2 on 5 matching bases. Germline loops: CDR1 SGHDN, CDR2 FVKESK. V dropped 4 bases and J dropped 7 bases, with 11 bases sitting between them. The CDR3 has 12 residues. This chain's CDR3 is CASSRGPGEQYF. CDR3 DNA sequence: TGTGCCAGCAGCCGCGGGCCGGGGGAGCAGTACTTC.

This sequence joins TRBV4-3 and TRBJ2-5; 7 nucleotides align to TRBD1. The CDR3 consists of 15 residues. The V segment lost 0 bases and the J segment 4 bases; nucleotides outside the gene matches: 5. CDR1 is LGHNA and CDR2 is YSLEER in the germline V gene. The CDR3 DNA is TGCGCCAGCAGCCAAGATGGGGCAGGGGGAGAGACCCAGTACTTC. This gives the protein CASSQDGAGGETQYF.

This clone was seen a few times. This sequence joins TRBV9 and TRBJ2-1, with 9 bases identical to TRBD2. The germline CDR1 and CDR2 sequences are SGDLS and YYNGEE. The trim removed 0 bases at V and 0 bases at J, leaving 7 bases unmatched. The CDR3 has 18 residues. In DNA, the CDR3 is TGTGCCAGCAGCGTAGAGGGGACTAGCAGAAGCTCCTACAATGAGCAGTTCTTC. It specifies CASSVEGTSRSSYNEQFF.

The rearrangement joins TRBV30 to TRBJ2-4; 8 bases align to TRBD1. This CDR3 comprises 14 residues. Germline CDR1 reads GTSNPN; CDR2 reads SVGIG (reference sequence). V dropped 2 bases and J dropped 8; count of bases not matched to a gene: 8. The CDR3 loop reads CAWSTGQGGDIQYF. The CDR3 DNA sequence: TGTGCCTGGAGTACAGGACAGGGTGGGGACATTCAGTACTTC.

The rearrangement joins TRBV19 to TRBJ2-2; 7 bases line up with TRBD2. The CDR3 runs 15 residues. V gave up 7 bases and J gave up 2 bases; unmatched junction bases: 7. Germline CDR1 LNHDA, CDR2 SQIVND (reference sequence). The CDR3 DNA is TGTGCCAGTAATTCCCGGGGGGAAAACACCGGGGAGCTGTTTTTT. Translated: CASNSRGENTGELFF.

V gene TRBV5-1 combines with J gene TRBJ2-1; 11 bases fit TRBD2. CDR1 and CDR2 (germline): SGHRS, YFSETQ. The CDR3 has 16 residues. V was clipped by 2 bases and J by 4 bases; unmatched bases: 5. The CDR3 region is CASSLQTSGIYNEQFF. CDR3 nucleotides: TGCGCCAGCAGCTTACAGACTAGCGGGATTTACAATGAGCAGTTCTTC.

The chain couples TRBV4-2 to TRBJ1-3, with D unclear. The CDR3 has 16 amino acids. In germline, CDR1 is LGHNA, CDR2 YNFKEQ. The V gene lost 1 base and the J gene lost 0 bases, with 10 bases spanning the gap. The CDR3 protein is CASSQAEASSGNTIYF. In nucleotides, the CDR3 is TGTGCCAGCAGCCAAGCGGAAGCGAGCTCTGGAAACACCATATATTTT.

This clone was seen at least ten times. The chain employs TRBV6-6 and TRBJ1-2; D remains unclear. V was shortened by 5 bases and J by 4 bases, with 11 bases between the two germline ends. From germline, CDR1 is MNHNY and CDR2 SVGAGI (reference sequence). The CDR3 has 13 amino acids. The CDR3 is CASSAAGGYGYTF. In DNA form, the CDR3 reads TGTGCCAGCAGTGCCGCGGGTGGCTATGGCTACACCTTC.